This T cell receptor beta chain originates from a study of identical twins. Study conclusions and caveats: Where out-of-frame alpha sequences were twin-shared, they showed excess low generation probability.

In every case, the donor was a healthy Caucasian. This clonotype came up a few times. The antigen is unknown. A template switching step contributed a universal primer site, while unique molecular identifiers were present in the cDNA. TCRdb analysed the 5' RACE reads with MiXCR anew, one entry per CDR3 protein. The repertoire holds 650,000 to 800,000 distinct CDR3 sequences, with roughly 8% as singletons. This sample also belongs to another study, concerning yellow fever vaccine responses in identical twins.

This clonotype was obtained from a woman aged 18-35 years in good health. The sample consisted of PBMCs.

CDR3 loop: CASSPPDAGELFF. In DNA, the CDR3 is TGTGCCAGCAGCCCTCCCGACGCCGGGGAGCTGTTTTTT. The genes are TRBV7-9 and TRBJ2-2; D remains ambiguous. The CDR3 is made up of 13 amino acids. With 5 bases removed from V and 6 bases from J, the gap between germline ends came to 10 bases. Germline-derived CDR1 and CDR2 are SEHNR and FQNEAQ (reference sequence). The variable domain in full, completed from reference TRBV7-9 and TRBJ2-2, reads DTGVSQNPRHKITKRGQNVTFRCDPISEHNRLYWYRQTLGQGPEFLTYFQNEAQLEKSRLLSDRFSAERPKGSFSTLEIQRTEQGDSAMYLCASSPPDAGELFFGEGSRLTVL.